This passage covers 19 T cell receptor beta chains from one sample sequenced in a study of T-cell memory formation after mild COVID-19. In TCRdb, the 5' RACE reads were re-called with MiXCR into one record per CDR3 protein. The profile shows fewer than 200,000 distinct CDR3 sequences, 20% to 25% of them singletons. The source material was PBMCs or a T cell subset sorted from them (not recorded which). The receptors derive from an adult woman who had mild COVID-19 (a few samples of this study predate the infection). Cell type and time point are not known.

This clonotype was observed a handful of times. This chain joins TRBV19 and TRBJ2-1, with 8 bases that match TRBD2. The CDR3 extends over 13 amino acids. Trimming took 7 bases from V and 4 from J; bases not matched to a gene: 3. Per germline, CDR1 LNHDA and CDR2 SQIVND (reference sequence). CDR3: CASNGGGYNEQFF. CDR3 DNA sequence: TGTGCCAGTAACGGCGGGGGGTACAATGAGCAGTTCTTC.

This clonotype showed up just a few times. This chain connects TRBV12-3 or TRBV12-4 to TRBJ2-7; either TRBD1 or TRBD2 may fit D (5 bases each). The ends were cut back, 6 bases at V and 2 bases at J, with 5 bases in the middle. The CDR3 extends over 11 amino acids. The CDR3 DNA is TGTGCCAGCAGGGGACCCTACGAGCAGTACTTC. This codes for CASRGPYEQYF.

This clonotype has more than one count but fewer than ten. V and J are TRBV7-9 and TRBJ2-1, with TRBD2 as a possible D gene (5 bases). Trimming shortened V by 4 bases and J by 10 bases, and 17 bases separated the two germline ends. Germline assignment: CDR1 SEHNR and CDR2 FQNEAQ (reference sequence). This CDR3 contains 14 residues. CDR3 sequence reads: CASSSHPDLREQFF. CDR3 bases: TGTGCCAGCAGCTCTCATCCGGACTTGCGGGAGCAGTTCTTC.

Only a few counts were recorded for this clonotype. V usage is TRBV29-1 and J usage is TRBJ1-2; D is ambiguous. The germline gives CDR1 SQVTM, CDR2 ANQGSEA. The V and J ends lost 3 bases and 4 bases respectively, with 12 bases between them. The CDR3 runs 13 residues. CDR3 DNA sequence: TGCAGCGTTGATACGGGAGGAGGCTATGGCTACACCTTC. The encoded protein is CSVDTGGGYGYTF.

The chain links TRBV3-1 to TRBJ1-1, with a tentative D call TRBD1 (5 bases). The CDR3 runs 14 residues. Trimming pared 3 bases from V and 5 bases from J, leaving 13 bases between. Looked up from germline, CDR1 is LGHDT and CDR2 is YNNKEL (reference sequence). CDR3: CASSQKGWGTEAFF. Here the CDR3 DNA reads TGTGCCAGCAGCCAGAAAGGGTGGGGGACTGAAGCTTTCTTT.

This clonotype was found a few times. The chain employs TRBV29-1 and TRBJ1-1; D unclear. CDR3 size: 12 residues. Trimming shortened V by 1 base and J by 4 bases, and 7 bases separated the two germline ends. Germline V gene sequence: CDR1 SQVTM, CDR2 ANQGSEA. CDR3 in amino acids: CSVEVGGTEAFF. CDR3 coding DNA: TGCAGCGTTGAAGTGGGAGGCACTGAAGCTTTCTTT. Full variable domain (rest looked up from reference TRBV29-1 and TRBJ1-1): SAVISQKPSRDICQRGTSLTIQCQVDSQVTMMFWYRQQPGQSLTLIATANQGSEATYESGFVIDKFPISRPNLTFSTLTVSNMSPEDSSIYLCSVEVGGTEAFFGQGTRLTVV.

About this clonotype itself: At one boundary the junction diverges from the germline segment, which might be a read error. The chain couples TRBV3-1 to TRBJ1-2; D remains ambiguous. CDR3 length: 12 amino acids. Germline V CDR1 and CDR2: LGHDT, YNNKEL (reference sequence). The DNA for the CDR3 is TGTGCCAGCAGCCAAGACGAGCCGCCGGGTATCTTC. It yields the protein CASSQDEPPGIF. Complete variable domain (other parts from reference TRBV3-1 and TRBJ1-2): DTAVSQTPKYLVTQMGNDKSIKCEQNLGHDTMYWYKQDSKKFLKIMFSYNNKELIINETVPNRFSPKSPDKAHLNLHINSLELGDSAVYFCASSQDEPPGIFGSGTRLTVV.

V and J are TRBV5-8 and TRBJ1-1, with 8 bases fitting TRBD1. CDR3 length: 16 residues. V shed 0 bases and J 1 base; nucleotides not matched to a gene: 5. The V gene's germline CDR1 is SGHTS and CDR2 YDEGEE. The CDR3 nucleotides are TGTGCCAGCAGCTTGGGACAGGGGCTGGCGAACACTGAAGCTTTCTTT. It encodes CASSLGQGLANTEAFF.

This clonotype was seen many times. The chain couples TRBV7-2 to TRBJ2-7; D not resolved. The CDR3 sequence is 14 residues long. CDR1 is SGHTA, CDR2 FQGNSA, per germline. The germline V and J ends were trimmed by 5 bases and 2 bases, with 13 bases remaining between them. The CDR3 bases are TGTGCCAGCAGCCGTACGACAAGCACCTACGAGCAGTACTTC. It yields the protein CASSRTTSTYEQYF.

This CDR3 reads CASSLEGGGYYNEQFF. The CDR3 DNA reads as TGTGCCAGCAGCTTAGAAGGGGGAGGATACTACAATGAGCAGTTCTTC. The chain carries TRBV11-2 and TRBJ2-1, with D possibly being TRBD1 or TRBD2 (6 bases each). Trimming took off 0 bases at V and 3 bases at J, with 12 bases between the two ends. Germline V CDR1 and CDR2: SGHAT, FQNNGV. The CDR3 is 16 residues long.

This chain uses TRBV6-5 with TRBJ2-5; no clear D gene. Per the germline V gene, CDR1 is MNHEY and CDR2 is SVGAGI. The CDR3 totals 16 residues. Between the trimmed V and J ends, which lost 6 bases and 2 bases, there was a span of 19 bases. CDR3 amino acids: CASSPFISVEQETQYF. The CDR3 DNA reads as TGTGCCAGCAGCCCCTTTATTTCGGTAGAACAAGAGACCCAGTACTTC.

A few counts support this clonotype. This chain links TRBV7-9 with TRBJ2-5; possible D gene TRBD1, 7 bases. V was pared by 2 bases and J by 4 bases, with 14 bases between. The germline V gene encodes CDR1 SEHNR and CDR2 FQNEAQ (reference sequence). This CDR3 has 15 amino acids. The CDR3 loop is CASSLIAGGLETQYF. The CDR3 nucleotides are TGTGCCAGCAGCTTAATTGCAGGGGGGTTAGAGACCCAGTACTTC.

This clonotype was counted between two and nine times. CDR3 loop: CASSLGELDNEQFF. Written as DNA, the CDR3 is TGTGCCAGCAGTTTGGGGGAATTGGACAATGAGCAGTTCTTC. The chain joins TRBV28 to TRBJ2-1; possibly TRBD1 or TRBD2 for D (5 bases each). CDR3 size: 14 residues. Germline values: CDR1 MDHEN, CDR2 SYDVKM. Trimming shortened V by 3 bases and J by 5 bases, and 11 bases separated the two germline ends.

The sample holds a few counts of this clonotype. The chain has TRBV29-1 and TRBJ2-4, with a tentative D call TRBD2 (5 bases). The CDR3 totals 15 residues. V lost 6 bases to trimming and J lost 1 base, with 16 bases between them. The germline CDR1 and CDR2 sequences are SQVTM and ANQGSEA. The CDR3 region is CSVTQSGGAKNIQYF. Here the CDR3 DNA reads TGCAGCGTGACGCAGTCCGGCGGGGCCAAAAACATTCAGTACTTC.

The J gene is TRBJ1-1, the V gene TRBV29-1; 7 nucleotides agree with TRBD1. J was trimmed by 3 bases and V by 6 bases; bases with no gene match: 4. The germline V gene encodes CDR1 SQVTM and CDR2 ANQGSEA. There are 12 residues in the CDR3. The DNA for the CDR3 is TGCAGCGTGGACACAGGGGACACTGAAGCTTTCTTT. Translating gives CSVDTGDTEAFF.

The V gene is TRBV4-3, the J gene TRBJ2-7; 7 bases match TRBD2. Trimming at V came to 2 bases and at J to 2 bases, leaving 3 bases not matched to a gene. This CDR3 has 14 amino acids. Germline CDR1 LGHNA, CDR2 YSLEER. The CDR3 sequence: CASSQFSGPYEQYF. The CDR3 DNA sequence: TGCGCCAGCAGCCAATTTAGCGGGCCCTACGAGCAGTACTTC.

This clonotype was picked up a small number of times. J is TRBJ1-2 and V is TRBV7-9; D is unresolved. The CDR3 is 16 residues long. CDR1 and CDR2 (germline): SEHNR, FQNEAQ (reference sequence). V shed 5 bases and J shed 0 bases, with 16 bases lying between them. CDR3 loop: CASSPRAGSANYGYTF. The CDR3 nucleotides read TGTGCCAGCAGCCCGAGGGCAGGCTCAGCTAACTATGGCTACACCTTC.

The chain joins TRBV6-5 to TRBJ1-5; tentatively, D is TRBD1 (6 bases). CDR3 size: 14 residues. Per the germline V gene, CDR1 is MNHEY and CDR2 is SVGAGI. Trimming took 6 bases from V and 7 from J, leaving 16 bases between them. For the CDR3, the DNA is TGTGCCAGCAGACTAAACCAGGGGTCCCAGCCCCAGCATTTT. The encoded protein is CASRLNQGSQPQHF.

CDR3 coding DNA: TGCAGCGTTGAAGATGCTGGACAGCTTACAGATACGCAGTATTTT. Translation: CSVEDAGQLTDTQYF. The chain recombines TRBV29-1 with TRBJ2-3; D possibly corresponds to TRBD1 (6 bases). Trimming pared 0 bases from V and 3 bases from J, leaving 13 bases between. The CDR3 consists of 15 residues. CDR1 and CDR2 (germline): SQVTM, ANQGSEA.